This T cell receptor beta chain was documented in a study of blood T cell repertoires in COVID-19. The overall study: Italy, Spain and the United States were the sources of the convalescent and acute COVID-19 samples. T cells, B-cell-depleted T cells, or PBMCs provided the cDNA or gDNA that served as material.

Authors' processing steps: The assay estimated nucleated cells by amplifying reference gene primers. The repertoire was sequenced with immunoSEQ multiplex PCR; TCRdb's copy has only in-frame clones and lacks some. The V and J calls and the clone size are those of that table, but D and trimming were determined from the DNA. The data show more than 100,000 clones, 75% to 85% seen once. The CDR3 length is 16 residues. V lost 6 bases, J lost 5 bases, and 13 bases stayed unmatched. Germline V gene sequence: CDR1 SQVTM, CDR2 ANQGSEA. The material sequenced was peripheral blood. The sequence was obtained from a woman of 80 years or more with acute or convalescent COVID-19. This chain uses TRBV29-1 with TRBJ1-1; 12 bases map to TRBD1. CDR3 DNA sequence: TGCAGCGTCGTACTTCCCGGGACAGGGGGCAGGACTGAAGCTTTCTTT. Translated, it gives CSVVLPGTGGRTEAFF.